This entry concerns a single T cell receptor (beta chain). There is no known antigen for this receptor. No much larger clonotype is one base removed from it; base qualities were not supplied. The cohort comprised 550 to 700 healthy bone marrow donors. Cohort members were all nominally healthy when sampled, although unrecorded immune exposures were likely present. The donor was CMV seronegative and belonged to the group of approximately 320 seronegative cohort members. A peripheral blood sample was provided by each donor, and peripheral blood mononuclear cells were used for TCR beta sequencing. The Qiagen DNeasy Blood Extraction Kit was used to extract genomic DNA from the blood cell samples. Its CDR3 holds 15 amino acids, cysteine through phenylalanine. CDR3 DNA is the only sequence kept; it has 45 bases, read in frame from the first base. Deletion took 2 bases off V and 8 bases off J, with a span of 15 bases between the germline ends. According to the germline V gene, CDR1 reads MNHEY and CDR2 reads SVGAGI.

The data stem from a study of cytomegalovirus exposure and HLA in healthy donors (dated by TCRdb to about 2017). Study-wide context: In an earlier analysis of 587 of the donors, 276 Gb of sequence data and about 110 million unique TCR beta sequences from about 180 million T cells were reported. Rather than drawing on any new phenotypic data, the later analysis identified candidate immune exposures from TCR beta sequences and the way those sequences occurred across donors. The number of typed donors differed by locus: about 620-640 for A, B, C, DRB1 and DQB1; roughly 510 for DQA1; 606 for DPA1; and 400 to 480 for DPB1. Of the 350 to 450 genotyped donors, less than 90% were placed in the genetic ancestry cluster associated with self-reported Caucasian donors. Every repertoire in the discovery cohort had been generated on one and the same sequencing platform. The T cell repertoires of some 670 subjects were profiled by immunosequencing and related to cytomegalovirus serostatus. HLA typing covered class I and class II loci at four-digit resolution. To decide whether each TCR beta V gene segment behaved as functional or pseudogenic, an earlier analysis of nearly 600 of the donors relied on high-throughput TCR beta sequencing. An early release that covered about 600 HLA-typed donors contained about 300 gigabases of sequencing data and around 85 million unique TCR sequences. Among a few hundred genotyped donors of the cohort, an average of approximately 240,000 unique TCR beta nucleotide sequences were sequenced per donor, roughly 18% of them non-productive. In addition to the first cohort of about 650 subjects, a separate validation cohort of approximately 130 different subjects was used. A handful of DR-DQ haplotypes were handled as single units for association and clustering because linkage in the cohort was strong. The aim of the study was to test whether cataloging public T cell receptors could identify signatures of past pathogen exposure. Donor age, sex, ethnicity and CMV serostatus were compiled alongside the repertoire data. A later analysis re-analyzed previously published TCR beta repertoires from hundreds of donors and added high-resolution HLA genotyping to study TCR occurrence patterns. A later genetic analysis used genome-wide SNP genotypes for about 55% of the 666 donors, treating that subset as a discovery cohort. High-throughput TCR immunosequencing, statistical association of individual TCRs with disease status, and machine learning were combined to predict cytomegalovirus infection status. What the study reported, not specific to this receptor: In a later analysis, TCR association rates were found to vary across HLA loci, with the most associated TCRs seen for DRB1 alleles and the fewest for HLA-C alleles. Because counts were too low, 15 or so rarely observed V segments, including chromosome 9 orphons, were excluded from the earlier analysis of a few hundred of the donors. Cytomegalovirus status was reported to be diagnosed by the classifier with high specificity and sensitivity in both the original and validation cohorts. The cohort was sequenced for TCR beta chains only, and without alpha or paired-chain data the features that could be detected were limited. Most TCR sequences were observed very rarely across donors, whereas some public TCRs were present in many individuals. A total of 150 to 200 TCR beta chains were listed by the study as associated with cytomegalovirus. Sequencing depth was assumed to be roughly uniform across donors in the presence/absence analyses, though that assumption may not hold. V-gene and J-gene trimming of TCR beta chains was associated with a missense DCLRE1C variant in a later genetic analysis, and the association was replicated in an independent cohort. The authors suggested that the approach could potentially be generalized to other disease states and immunological phenotypes. In vitro tests confirmed that a few of the cytomegalovirus-associated TCR beta chains recognize cytomegalovirus antigens. Broadly in line with IMGT annotations, most TCR beta V segments showed up in productive rearrangements about 90% or about 30% of the time in an earlier analysis of several hundred of the donors. A later analysis reported that several top co-occurrence clusters appeared linked to parvovirus B19, influenza, CMV and Epstein-Barr virus. According to a later analysis, most CMV-associated TCR beta chains appeared to be HLA-restricted, and the HLA associations seemed to be driven largely by CMV exposure. A group of highly shared sequence variants was considered likely to be a technical artifact of the sequencing pipeline. In a later genetic analysis, fewer N-insertions in productive TCRs were reported among donors in an Asian-associated ancestry cluster than the approximately 630-donor mean. A further reported finding was that TCR beta sequences accurately predicted the HLA-A and HLA-B alleles for most subjects in the first cohort. Linkage disequilibrium might explain the correlated functional status among segregating V segments, but an unknown experimental factor could not be excluded. Compared with equally common non-associated chains, HLA-associated TCR beta chains in a later analysis were more clonally expanded and had lower generation probabilities. Because HLA typing was missing for some donors at each locus, association tests included only the typed subset. Some IMGT-functional V segments, including TRBV6-2 and TRBV6-3, could not be distinguished by the 87-base-pair reads and were therefore excluded. Specific HLA alleles were associated with 15,000 to 20,000 TCR beta sequences at a false discovery rate of 0.05 in a later analysis. CMV serostatus was the only immune exposure information available for the cohort. When HLA alleles, especially DR and DQ, strongly co-occurred, attributing TCR associations to individual alleles was difficult.

The library was produced with the immunoSEQ multiplex PCR assay. A mixture of 60 forward primers for TCR Vbeta segments and 13 reverse primers for TCR Jbeta segments was used in the multiplex PCR. Amplification of the CDR3 region of rearranged TCR beta genes was performed with a multiplex PCR assay on genomic DNA. Amplified TCR beta libraries were sequenced as 87-base-pair reads on the Illumina HiSeq System. The paper's processing steps were these. A later analysis tallied 75 million to 85 million unique TCR beta chains across the 650 to 750 repertoires, and some 12 million of those chains were shared by two or more donors. A nearest-neighbor algorithm error-corrected the raw reads and collapsed the reads into unique sequences, merging closely related sequences to remove PCR and sequencing errors. V, D and J gene segments were assigned by aligning CDR3 sequences to IMGT reference sequences. For a sequence to be retained, a match of at least six nucleotides to both a V gene segment and a J gene segment was required. A rearrangement was called productive if the CDR3 had no stop codons and remained in frame with V and J, and every other rearrangement was called non-productive. CDR3 was defined by IMGT convention, running from the second conserved V-encoded cysteine to the conserved J-encoded phenylalanine. In an earlier analysis of roughly 610 of the donors, sequences lacking an unambiguous match to a single V gene segment were excluded. In an earlier analysis of 500 to 750 of the donors, V segments were called functional above 56.7% productive rearrangements and were called segregating when the between-donor standard deviation exceeded 5%. To diagnose cytomegalovirus status from the catalog of TCR beta chain sequences, a statistical classification framework was built. V and J gene assignment, in a later analysis, came from comparing TCR nucleotide sequences with IMGT/GENE-DB human TR gene sequences. The TCRdist pipeline was used in a later analysis to assign CDR3 sequences and most-parsimonious VDJ recombination scenarios. In a later analysis, each TCR beta chain was defined by its CDR3 amino acid sequence together with its V-gene family, and reads lacking a unique V-gene family were excluded. As a way to deal with suspected cross-contamination and a sequencing artifact, a later analysis dropped 450 to 700 nucleotide sequences that were highly shared and had low generation probability. In a later analysis, a clonal expansion index was calculated for each public chain from normalized within-repertoire ranks of inferred template counts. Generation probabilities in a later analysis came from a VDJ recombination model fitted to out-of-frame rearrangements, and those results were checked against IGoR. Hypergeometric tests were used in a later analysis to score TCR-TCR, TCR-HLA and TCR-CMV co-occurrence, with a repertoire-size bias correction applied to the TCR pairs. A later analysis estimated false discovery rates by permuting HLA or CMV assignments 20 times. In a later analysis, co-occurring TCRs were grouped with DBSCAN, and TCRdist sequence similarity was added when clustering was performed within HLA-allele-positive subsets. Co-occurrence clustering excluded repertoires with fewer than 30,000 or more than 120,000 public chains, plus five with anomalous nucleotide sharing. In its TCRdb copy, this immuneACCESS table keeps in-frame sequences only and misses some clones. Where compared with another copy, unresolved V genes explain less than half of these, and the others have no known cause. V and J calls and clone size follow that table, whereas D and trimming were derived from the DNA. The sample table lists around 190,000 clones, over 60% of them with a count of one. The top ten hold about 1.1% of the sample.

This receptor was obtained from a woman aged 40 to 50 in good health and CMV-seronegative. This sequence uses TRBV6-5 and TRBJ1-4, with TRBD1 as a weak D call on 6 bases. The sample consisted of PBMCs. The nucleotides are TGTGCCAGCAGTTACAATCAGGGGCAGGAGGAAAAACTGTTTTTT. Translated, it reads CASSYNQGQEEKLFF.